The 29 T cell receptor beta chains below were found in one sample sequenced in a study of T cells in localized non-small cell lung cancer. This table comes from immunoSEQ multiplex PCR, and its TCRdb copy is limited to in-frame clones, with some not included. The sample has roughly 90,000 clones, roughly 93% seen once. This specimen consisted of PBMCs, obtained before any cancer treatment. Receptors originate from a woman aged 40 to 75 with stage II squamous cell lung carcinoma.

This clone was found once. The chain uses TRBV7-8 and TRBJ1-1; 8 bases map to TRBD1. Germline trimming cut 4 bases from V and 9 bases from J; bases unmatched to any gene: 4. CDR1 SGHVS and CDR2 FQNEAQ come from the germline V gene. The CDR3 loop spans 12 amino acids. This CDR3 reads CASSSGQDQAFF. CDR3 in DNA: TGTGCCAGCAGCTCGGGACAGGACCAAGCTTTCTTT.

This chain uses TRBV11-2 with TRBJ1-2; no clear D. Germline CDR1 is SGHAT and CDR2 is FQNNGV. The V and J ends lost 2 bases and 7 bases respectively, with 17 bases between them. The CDR3 length is 15 residues. The CDR3 region is CASSLTAASRLGYTF. CDR3 DNA sequence: TGTGCCAGCAGCTTAACTGCAGCAAGCCGTCTTGGCTACACCTTC.

This chain connects TRBV5-6 to TRBJ1-5, with D possibly matching TRBD1 (6 bases). Trimming shortened V by 1 base and J by 7 bases, and 15 bases separated the two germline ends. The CDR3 extends over 15 amino acids. Germline V gene lookup returns CDR1 SGHDT and CDR2 YYEEEE. DNA for the CDR3: TGTGCCAGCAGCTTGTGGGGGGCCGGGAAGCAGCCCCAGCATTTT. Its translation: CASSLWGAGKQPQHF.

The chain combines TRBV7-7 with TRBJ2-1, with a weak D call TRBD1 (5 bases). Trimming took off 1 base at V and 7 bases at J, with 8 bases between the two ends. In germline, CDR1 is SSHAT, CDR2 FNYEAQ (reference sequence). The CDR3 loop spans 13 amino acids. The CDR3 region has the DNA TGTGCCAGCAGCTTAGGCAGGGCGAATGAGCAGTTCTTC. This codes for CASSLGRANEQFF. The whole variable domain, remainder taken from reference TRBV7-7 and TRBJ2-1, is GAGVSQSPRYKVTKRGQDVTLRCDPISSHATLYWYQQALGQGPEFLTYFNYEAQPDKSGLPSDRFSAERPEGSISTLTIQRTEQRDSAMYRCASSLGRANEQFFGPGTRLTVL.

The CDR3 loop is CASRRAALTGELFF. Written as DNA, the CDR3 is TGTGCCAGCAGGAGAGCGGCTCTCACCGGGGAGCTGTTTTTT. The rearrangement uses TRBV27 and TRBJ2-2, with a possible D match to TRBD2 (5 bases). Germline V CDR1 and CDR2: MNHEY, SMNVEV (reference sequence). Trimming shortened V by 6 bases and J by 4 bases, and 12 bases separated the two germline ends. The CDR3 has 14 residues.

The chain links TRBV10-3 to TRBJ1-2; D gene unclear. Trimming cost V 4 bases and J 8 bases, with 14 bases left between them. The CDR3 totals 13 residues. The V gene's germline CDR1 is ENHRY and CDR2 SYGVKD. This chain's CDR3 is CAISVFGSEGYTF. The DNA for the CDR3 is TGTGCCATCAGTGTTTTCGGTTCGGAAGGCTACACCTTC.

The table lists this clone with a count of one. This rearrangement joins TRBV15 to TRBJ1-2; D perhaps matches TRBD1 (6 bases). The CDR3 totals 15 residues. Between the trimmed V and J ends, which lost 4 bases and 2 bases, there was a span of 14 bases. Per the germline V gene, CDR1 is LNHNV and CDR2 is YYDKDF (reference sequence). The CDR3 DNA sequence: TGTGCCACCAGCAATAGGGGGGCATTAAACTATGGCTACACCTTC. Translating it yields CATSNRGALNYGYTF.

This clone was picked up one time. The V gene is TRBV27, the J gene TRBJ2-7, with no clear D. The V end was cut by 0 bases, the J end by 4 bases, with 7 bases between. The V gene's germline CDR1 is MNHEY and CDR2 SMNVEV (reference sequence). The CDR3 has 13 residues. CDR3 DNA sequence: TGTGCCAGCAGTTTATCCCCTGGGTACGAGCAGTACTTC. Its translation: CASSLSPGYEQYF.

The chain employs TRBV7-2 and TRBJ2-5, with 9 bases identical to TRBD2. This CDR3 has 14 amino acids. Trimming took 7 bases from V and 5 from J; bases not matched to a gene: 8. CDR1 SGHTA and CDR2 FQGNSA come from the germline V gene. CDR3 loop: CASTPLAGWETQYF. The CDR3 DNA sequence: TGTGCCAGCACCCCCCTAGCGGGGTGGGAGACCCAGTACTTC.

This rearrangement joins TRBV5-1 to TRBJ2-1; TRBD2 agrees at 9 bases. This CDR3 has 18 amino acids. Germline V gives CDR1 SGHRS, CDR2 YFSETQ. The V segment lost 0 bases and the J segment 0 bases; nucleotides outside the gene matches: 7. The CDR3 reads CASSLVVSGGSSYNEQFF. The CDR3 bases are TGCGCCAGCAGCTTGGTAGTTAGCGGGGGCTCCTCCTACAATGAGCAGTTCTTC.

The chain couples TRBV6-6 to TRBJ1-3, with unresolved D. The germline gives CDR1 MNHNY, CDR2 SVGAGI (reference sequence). V dropped 5 bases and J dropped 0 bases, with 14 bases sitting between them. The CDR3 covers 16 residues. The CDR3 here is CASSPFGPSSGNTIYF. CDR3 in DNA: TGTGCCAGCAGTCCTTTTGGACCGAGCTCTGGAAACACCATATATTTT.

CDR3 DNA: TGTGCCAGCAGTGAATGGGGGGCAACTAATGAAAAACTGTTTTTT. It codes for CASSEWGATNEKLFF. V and J are TRBV25-1 and TRBJ1-4, with a possible D match to TRBD1 (5 bases). Germline V gene lookup returns CDR1 MGHDK and CDR2 SYGVNS. The length of the CDR3 is 15 residues. Deletions cut 1 base from V and 0 bases from J, with 6 bases between.

The CDR3 protein is CASSTLRSLAGSEQYF. The CDR3 DNA sequence: TGTGCCAGCAGTACCCTGAGGAGTCTAGCGGGAAGCGAGCAGTACTTC. The V and J genes are TRBV2 and TRBJ2-7; TRBD2 matches at 9 bases. Per the germline V gene, CDR1 is SNHLY and CDR2 is FYNNEI. Trimming took 5 bases from V and 6 from J; bases not matched to a gene: 14. The CDR3 is made up of 16 amino acids. The full variable domain, completed using reference TRBV2 and TRBJ2-7, is EPEVTQTPSHQVTQMGQEVILRCVPISNHLYFYWYRQILGQKVEFLVSFYNNEISEKSEIFDDQFSVERPDGSNFTLKIRSTKLEDSAMYFCASSTLRSLAGSEQYFGPGTRLTVT.

V is TRBV28 and J is TRBJ1-5, with 8 bases fitting TRBD1. The CDR3 is made up of 16 amino acids. Trimming at V came to 5 bases and at J to 5 bases, leaving 11 bases not matched to a gene. Germline values: CDR1 MDHEN, CDR2 SYDVKM. CDR3 nucleotides: TGTGCCAGCAGTCCCATACGGACAGGGCGGTATCAGCCCCAGCATTTT. Translated, it gives CASSPIRTGRYQPQHF.

This clone was seen once. The chain employs TRBV6-6 and TRBJ1-2, with no clear D. Per the germline V gene, CDR1 is MNHNY and CDR2 is SVGAGI (reference sequence). V shed 6 bases and J shed 6 bases, with 8 bases lying between them. The CDR3 is made up of 11 amino acids. The CDR3 DNA reads TGTGCCAGCAGCCCTCAGGATGGCTACACCTTC. Translating gives CASSPQDGYTF.

The V gene is TRBV2, the J gene TRBJ2-5, with D perhaps matching TRBD1 (6 bases). The CDR3 covers 13 residues. Trimming removed 7 bases at V and 4 bases at J, with 13 bases between. Per the germline V gene, CDR1 is SNHLY and CDR2 is FYNNEI. The CDR3 sequence: CASIQSDRETQYF. Written as DNA, the CDR3 is TGTGCCAGCATCCAATCGGACAGAGAGACCCAGTACTTC.

This chain connects TRBV30 to TRBJ1-1; possibly TRBD1 for D (6 bases). The V gene's germline CDR1 is GTSNPN and CDR2 SVGIG (reference sequence). This CDR3 region has 13 residues. Trimming left V 3 bases short and J 1 base short, with 9 bases between. For the CDR3, the DNA is TGTGCCTGGAGGCTAGGGGGGAACACTGAAGCTTTCTTT. This gives the protein CAWRLGGNTEAFF. Full variable domain (missing parts from reference TRBV30 and TRBJ1-1): SQTIHQWPATLVQPVGSPLSLECTVEGTSNPNLYWYRQAAGRGLQLLFYSVGIGQISSEVPQNLSASRPQDRQFILSSKKLLLSDSGFYLCAWRLGGNTEAFFGQGTRLTVV.

The gene calls are TRBV30 and TRBJ1-1, with TRBD1 matching 7 bases. The trim removed 0 bases at V and 0 bases at J, leaving 1 base unmatched. Germline V gene lookup returns CDR1 GTSNPN and CDR2 SVGIG (reference sequence). The CDR3 loop spans 14 amino acids. In DNA form, the CDR3 reads TGTGCCTGGAGTGTAGGGACAGTGAACACTGAAGCTTTCTTT. Amino acids: CAWSVGTVNTEAFF. Full variable domain (remainder filled in from reference TRBV30 and TRBJ1-1): SQTIHQWPATLVQPVGSPLSLECTVEGTSNPNLYWYRQAAGRGLQLLFYSVGIGQISSEVPQNLSASRPQDRQFILSSKKLLLSDSGFYLCAWSVGTVNTEAFFGQGTRLTVV.

The chain is built from TRBV14 and TRBJ1-5; D unresolved. The CDR3 is 12 amino acids. The germline gives CDR1 SGHDN, CDR2 FVKESK. V was clipped by 0 bases and J by 3 bases, with 0 bases between them. The CDR3 bases are TGTGCCAGCAGCCAAGACAATCAGCCCCAGCATTTT. It is translated as CASSQDNQPQHF.

This clone has only one observation. The chain links TRBV6-1 to TRBJ2-1; D unclear. This CDR3 spans 16 amino acids. V was clipped by 2 bases and J by 10 bases, with 21 bases between them. Germline-derived CDR1 and CDR2 are MNHNS and SASEGT. The chain's CDR3 is CASSEMQALRLREQFF. CDR3 sequence (DNA): TGTGCCAGCAGTGAAATGCAGGCCCTGCGATTGAGAGAGCAGTTCTTC.

As DNA, the CDR3 is TGTGCCAGCAGCTCGTCGGGACAGGGGGATTACGAGCAGTACTTC. Encoded protein: CASSSSGQGDYEQYF. V is TRBV5-4 and J is TRBJ2-7, with 11 bases aligning to TRBD1. Germline CDR1 and CDR2: SGHNT and YYREEE (reference sequence). With 3 bases clipped from V and 4 bases from J, the junction kept 6 bases outside the gene matches. CDR3 size: 15 residues.

This clone was seen a handful of times. This chain links TRBV6-1 with TRBJ2-7; 9 positions agree with TRBD2. V shed 2 bases, J shed 4 bases, and the junction held 6 bases outside the gene matches. The CDR3 runs to 15 residues. Germline V gene sequence: CDR1 MNHNS, CDR2 SASEGT. CDR3 loop: CASSESSSGSYEQYF. The CDR3 region has the DNA TGTGCCAGCAGTGAATCTAGTAGCGGGAGTTACGAGCAGTACTTC.

This clone was counted a single time. CDR3 sequence (DNA): TGCGCCAGCAGCCAAGATACGGGGACTAGCGTGCAGTACTTC. Its protein is CASSQDTGTSVQYF. V gene TRBV4-1 combines with J gene TRBJ2-7; 10 bases match TRBD2. Germline V gives CDR1 MGHRA, CDR2 YSYEKL. Germline trimming cut 0 bases from V and 9 bases from J; bases unmatched to any gene: 5. The CDR3 has 14 amino acids.

The V call is TRBV5-1, the J call TRBJ2-3, with 8 bases identical to TRBD1. Germline CDR1 and CDR2: SGHRS and YFSETQ. The V and J ends lost 4 bases and 4 bases, in that order; junction bases with no gene match: 8. The CDR3 has 15 amino acids. The CDR3 spells CASSGGQGFSDTQYF. The CDR3 nucleotides are TGCGCCAGCAGCGGTGGACAGGGATTTTCAGATACGCAGTATTTT.

As concerns this clone: This same CDR3 is encoded by further DNA sequences in the sample. The chain carries TRBV18 and TRBJ1-1; no clear D. The CDR3 runs 12 residues. V was clipped by 2 bases and J by 5 bases, with 6 bases between them. Germline V lookup: CDR1 KGHSH, CDR2 LQKENI. The CDR3 reads CASSPTGTEAFF. In DNA, the CDR3 is TGTGCCAGCTCACCAACGGGGACTGAAGCTTTCTTT.

This chain links TRBV5-4 with TRBJ1-6; the D is unclear. There are 12 residues in the CDR3. Deletions cut 2 bases from V and 11 bases from J, with 8 bases between. The V gene's germline CDR1 is SGHNT and CDR2 YYREEE (reference sequence). The CDR3 spells CASSFAETPLHF. Written as DNA, the CDR3 is TGTGCCAGCAGCTTTGCGGAGACACCCCTCCACTTT.

The V and J genes are TRBV2 and TRBJ2-1; 9 bases match TRBD1. Germline V gene lookup returns CDR1 SNHLY and CDR2 FYNNEI. V trimming: 2 bases; J trimming: 0 bases; junction bases outside the gene matches: 11. This CDR3 comprises 19 residues. The CDR3: CASSEPGQGFTGSYNEQFF. CDR3 DNA sequence: TGTGCCAGCAGTGAACCGGGACAGGGATTCACTGGCTCCTACAATGAGCAGTTCTTC.

The chain uses TRBV19 and TRBJ1-1; no definite D call. Trimming stripped 10 bases from V and 2 bases from J, with 8 bases between. The CDR3 consists of 11 residues. The germline gives CDR1 LNHDA, CDR2 SQIVND (reference sequence). The CDR3 region has the DNA TGTGCCACCATAGGTAACACTGAAGCTTTCTTT. It translates to CATIGNTEAFF.

V gene TRBV7-8 combines with J gene TRBJ1-2, with 7 nucleotides matching TRBD1. Germline-derived CDR1 and CDR2 are SGHVS and FQNEAQ. This CDR3 has 17 amino acids. V was pared by 5 bases and J by 4 bases, with 16 bases of the junction left unmatched. The CDR3 loop reads CASSVGTAIFGGYGYTF. The CDR3 DNA sequence: TGTGCCAGCAGCGTCGGGACAGCTATATTTGGTGGCTATGGCTACACCTTC.